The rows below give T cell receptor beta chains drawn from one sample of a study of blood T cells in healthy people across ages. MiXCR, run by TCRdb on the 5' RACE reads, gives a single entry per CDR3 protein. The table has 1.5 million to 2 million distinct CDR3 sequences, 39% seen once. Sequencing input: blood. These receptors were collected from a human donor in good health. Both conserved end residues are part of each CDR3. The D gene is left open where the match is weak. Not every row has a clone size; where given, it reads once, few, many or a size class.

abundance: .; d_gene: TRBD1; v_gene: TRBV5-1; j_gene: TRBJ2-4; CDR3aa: CASSLRGQAGWDIQYF; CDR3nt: TGCGCCAGCAGCTTGAGGGGACAGGCGGGTTGGGACATTCAGTACTTC
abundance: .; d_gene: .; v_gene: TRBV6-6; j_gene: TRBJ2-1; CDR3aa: CASSLQGRHYNERFF; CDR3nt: TGTGCCAGCAGTTTACAGGGACGCCACTACAATGAGCGGTTCTTC
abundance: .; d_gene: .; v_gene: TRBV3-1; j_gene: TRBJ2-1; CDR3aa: CASSRGTGEQFF; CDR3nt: TGTGCCAGCAGCCGAGGGACCGGGGAGCAGTTCTTC
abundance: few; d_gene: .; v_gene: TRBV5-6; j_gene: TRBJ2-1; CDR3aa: CASSLAELNEQFF; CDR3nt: TGTGCCAGCAGCTTGGCCGAACTAAATGAGCAGTTCTTC
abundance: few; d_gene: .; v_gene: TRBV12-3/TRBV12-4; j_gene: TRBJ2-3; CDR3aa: CATTPGASDTQYF; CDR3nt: TGTGCCACCACTCCGGGGGCCTCAGATACGCAGTATTTT
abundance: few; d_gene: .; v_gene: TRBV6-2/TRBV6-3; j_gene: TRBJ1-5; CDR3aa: CASSYARGNQPQHF; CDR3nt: TGTGCCAGCAGTTACGCCAGGGGTAATCAGCCCCAGCATTTT
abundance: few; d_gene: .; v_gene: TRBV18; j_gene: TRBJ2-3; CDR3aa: CASSPPSLLSSTDTQYF; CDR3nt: TGTGCCAGCTCACCACCGAGTCTTCTTTCTAGCACAGATACGCAGTATTTT
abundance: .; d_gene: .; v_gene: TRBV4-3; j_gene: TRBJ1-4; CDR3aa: CASSPTLGLELNEKLFF; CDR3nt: TGCGCCAGCAGCCCGACTTTGGGTCTCGAGCTTAATGAAAAACTGTTTTTT
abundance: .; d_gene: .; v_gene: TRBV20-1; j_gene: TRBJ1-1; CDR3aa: CSATTPRVERSEAFF; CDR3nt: TGCAGTGCTACAACACCACGGGTTGAACGGAGTGAAGCTTTCTTT
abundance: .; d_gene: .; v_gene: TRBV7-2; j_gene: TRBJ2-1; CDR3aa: CASSLAGGAGIWNEQFF; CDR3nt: TGTGCCAGCAGCTTAGCTGGGGGGGCGGGTATATGGAATGAGCAGTTCTTC
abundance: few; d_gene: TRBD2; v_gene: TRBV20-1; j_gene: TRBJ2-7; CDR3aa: CSAPSLTSETYEQYF; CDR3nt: TGCAGTGCTCCCTCGTTGACTAGCGAGACCTACGAGCAGTACTTC
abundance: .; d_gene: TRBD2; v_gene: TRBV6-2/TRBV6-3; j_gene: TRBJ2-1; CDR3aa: CASSRGLAGKQFF; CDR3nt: TGTGCCAGCAGCCGAGGACTAGCGGGGAAGCAGTTCTTC
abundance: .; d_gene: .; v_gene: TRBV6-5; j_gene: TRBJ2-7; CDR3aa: CAGSYSNSLVRTYEQYF; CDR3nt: TGTGCCGGCAGTTACTCGAATTCCCTGGTTCGGACCTACGAGCAGTACTTC
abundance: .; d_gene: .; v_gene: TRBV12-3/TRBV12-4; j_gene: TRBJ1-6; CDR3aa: CASSLEVAGSPLHF; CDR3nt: TGTGCCAGCAGTTTAGAGGTCGCCGGTTCACCCCTCCACTTT
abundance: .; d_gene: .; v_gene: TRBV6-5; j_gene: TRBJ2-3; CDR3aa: CASSYDLGWGADTQYF; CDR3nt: TGTGCCAGCAGTTACGATCTGGGCTGGGGGGCAGATACGCAGTATTTT